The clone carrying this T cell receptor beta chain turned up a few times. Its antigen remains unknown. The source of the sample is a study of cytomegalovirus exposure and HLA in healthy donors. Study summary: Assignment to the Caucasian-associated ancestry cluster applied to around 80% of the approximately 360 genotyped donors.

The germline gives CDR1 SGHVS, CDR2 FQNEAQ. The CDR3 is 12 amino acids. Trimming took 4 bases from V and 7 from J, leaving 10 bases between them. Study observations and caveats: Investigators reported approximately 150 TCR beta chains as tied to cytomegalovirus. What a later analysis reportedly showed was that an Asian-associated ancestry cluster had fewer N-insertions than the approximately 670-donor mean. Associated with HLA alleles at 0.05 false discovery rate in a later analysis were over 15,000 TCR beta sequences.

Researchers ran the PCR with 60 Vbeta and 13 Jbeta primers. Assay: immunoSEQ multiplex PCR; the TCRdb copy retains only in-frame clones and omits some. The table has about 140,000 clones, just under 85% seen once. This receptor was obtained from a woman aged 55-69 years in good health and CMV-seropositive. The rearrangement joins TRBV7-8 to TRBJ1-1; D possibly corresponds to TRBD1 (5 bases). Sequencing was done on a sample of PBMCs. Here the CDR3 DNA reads TGTGCCAGCAGCTGGTTACAGGTTGAAGCTTTCTTT. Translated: CASSWLQVEAFF.